This note documents a single TCR beta chain sequence. This entry is derived from a study of blood T cell repertoires in COVID-19. Turning to the study itself: Material from acute and convalescent COVID-19 was sourced from the United States, Italy and Spain.

Authors' processing steps: By means of reference gene primer amplification, nucleated cell counts were estimated. Clones were read by immunoSEQ multiplex PCR, and TCRdb kept only the in-frame ones, dropping some. V and J calls and clone size are as listed in that table; D and trimming were resolved from the DNA. The sample carries about 210,000 clones, around four fifths recorded once. The junction had 10 bases not matched to a gene; V was cut back by 5 bases and J by 5 bases. The CDR3 runs to 15 residues. CDR1 and CDR2 (germline): MDHEN, SYDVKM. The V and J genes are TRBV28 and TRBJ2-5, with TRBD1 matching 8 bases. The sequence was collected from a man between 50 and 59 years old with active or convalescent COVID-19. The material sequenced was peripheral blood. The CDR3 DNA reads TGTGCCAGCAGTCCCCCCGGACAGGGTAGTGAGACCCAGTACTTC. Its translation: CASSPPGQGSETQYF.